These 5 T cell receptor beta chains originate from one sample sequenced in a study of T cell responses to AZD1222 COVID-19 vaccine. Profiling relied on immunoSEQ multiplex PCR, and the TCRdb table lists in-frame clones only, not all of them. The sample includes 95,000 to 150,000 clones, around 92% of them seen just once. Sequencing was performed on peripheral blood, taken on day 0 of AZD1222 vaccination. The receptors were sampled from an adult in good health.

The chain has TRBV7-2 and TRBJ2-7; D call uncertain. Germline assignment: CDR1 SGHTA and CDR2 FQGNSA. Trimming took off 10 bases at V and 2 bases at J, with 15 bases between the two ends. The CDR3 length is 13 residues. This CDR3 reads CATAERPAYEQYF. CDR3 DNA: TGTGCCACAGCTGAAAGACCCGCCTACGAGCAGTACTTC.

The CDR3 region has the DNA TGTGCCAGCAGCGACCGGGACAGGGCGGGCACAGATACGCAGTATTTT. Translation gives CASSDRDRAGTDTQYF. This chain links TRBV4-2 with TRBJ2-3; 9 bases fit TRBD1. There are 16 residues in the CDR3. Trimming cost V 5 bases and J 1 base; bases outside gene matches: 7. Germline CDR1 reads LGHNA; CDR2 reads YNFKEQ.

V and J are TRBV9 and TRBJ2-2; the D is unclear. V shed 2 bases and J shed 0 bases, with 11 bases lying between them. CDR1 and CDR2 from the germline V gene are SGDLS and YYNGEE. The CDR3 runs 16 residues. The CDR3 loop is CASSVGLVANTGELFF. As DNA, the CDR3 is TGTGCCAGCAGCGTTGGTTTAGTCGCGAACACCGGGGAGCTGTTTTTT.

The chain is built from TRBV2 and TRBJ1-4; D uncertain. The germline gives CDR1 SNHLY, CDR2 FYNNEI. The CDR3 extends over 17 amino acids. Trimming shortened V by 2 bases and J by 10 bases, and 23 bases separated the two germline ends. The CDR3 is CASSERTGSRPGGKLFF. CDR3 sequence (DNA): TGTGCCAGCAGTGAAAGAACGGGCAGCCGCCCGGGAGGAAAACTGTTTTTT.

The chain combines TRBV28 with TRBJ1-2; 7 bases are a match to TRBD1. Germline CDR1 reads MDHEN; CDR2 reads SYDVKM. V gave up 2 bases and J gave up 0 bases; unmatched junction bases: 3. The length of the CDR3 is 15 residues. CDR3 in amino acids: CASSLGDRANYGYTF. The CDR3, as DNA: TGTGCCAGCAGTTTAGGGGACAGAGCTAACTATGGCTACACCTTC.